These 21 T cell receptor beta chains were all obtained from the same sample, sequenced in a study of vaccination and CD4 T cells after COVID-19. Time point specified: late sampling 161 to 241 days after vaccination in three convalescent patients. Regarding treatment: roughly 10-day PBMC culture with coronavirus spike peptide pools or control peptides (ViraFEST assay). An Oncomine TCR Beta short-read assay was used to sequence the DNA from cultured CD4+ T cells. Using its own MiXCR run on the PCR reads, TCRdb lists one record per CDR3 protein. The sample carries some 23,000 distinct CDR3 sequences, around two fifths recorded once. These receptors are not linked to any known antigen. The source material was CD4+ T cells from blood, cultured in vitro, sampled about 7 months after SARS-CoV-2 vaccination. These receptors all come from a human donor who had recovered from COVID-19.

The gene calls are TRBV19 and TRBJ2-7, with D perhaps assigned TRBD1 or TRBD2 (5 bases each). CDR1 is LNHDA and CDR2 is SQIVND in the germline V gene (reference sequence). This CDR3 comprises 15 residues. Trimming shortened V by 3 bases and J by 2 bases, and 14 bases separated the two germline ends. The CDR3 bases are TGTGCCAGTAGTATTTCTCTCGGGGCCCCCTACGAGCAGTACTTC. Its protein product is CASSISLGAPYEQYF.

This clonotype appeared a few times. The chain uses TRBV20-1 and TRBJ2-7; TRBD2 matches 13 bases. Germline CDR1 reads DFQATT; CDR2 reads SNEGSKA (reference sequence). J gave up 3 bases and V 0 bases, and 5 bases lay outside the gene matches. The CDR3 spans 16 residues. CDR3 sequence: CSARDPRTSGSYEQYF. The CDR3, as DNA: TGCAGTGCTAGAGATCCTCGGACTAGCGGGAGCTACGAGCAGTACTTC.

In its sample, this clonotype was seen a few times. This CDR3 reads CAISDIQNTEAFF. The CDR3 DNA sequence: TGTGCCATCAGTGACATCCAGAACACTGAAGCTTTCTTT. The chain links TRBV10-3 to TRBJ1-1, with D unclear. Germline lookup yields CDR1 ENHRY and CDR2 SYGVKD. The germline V and J ends were trimmed by 3 bases and 1 base, with 6 bases remaining between them. The CDR3 length is 13 residues.

This clonotype has a single count. The V gene is TRBV20-1, the J gene TRBJ2-7; a weak D match, TRBD1 (5 bases). The CDR3 has 15 residues. Deletions cut 7 bases from V and 0 bases from J, with 19 bases between. Germline CDR1 DFQATT, CDR2 SNEGSKA (reference sequence). This CDR3 reads CSVPTSPGYSYEQYF. The CDR3 nucleotides read TGCAGTGTTCCGACCTCCCCAGGGTACTCCTACGAGCAGTACTTC.

The V and J genes are TRBV20-1 and TRBJ2-5; tentatively, D is TRBD1 or TRBD2 (6 bases each). The ends were cut back, 5 bases at V and 1 base at J, with 17 bases in the middle. The CDR3 totals 15 residues. Germline assignment: CDR1 DFQATT and CDR2 SNEGSKA (reference sequence). The chain's CDR3 is CSAPGAQGFQETQYF. Here the CDR3 DNA reads TGCAGTGCTCCGGGGGCCCAGGGCTTCCAAGAGACCCAGTACTTC.

The V and J genes are TRBV6-1 and TRBJ2-7; 11 bases align to TRBD2. Losses at the gene ends were 6 bases for V and 4 bases for J; bases not matched to a gene: 11. This CDR3 is 16 amino acids long. Germline V gives CDR1 MNHNS, CDR2 SASEGT. The CDR3 protein is CASRLAGAGRGYEQYF. Written as DNA, the CDR3 is TGTGCCAGCAGACTAGCGGGAGCGGGGCGGGGATACGAGCAGTACTTC.

This chain joins TRBV6-1 and TRBJ2-1; no reliable D call. V gave up 7 bases and J gave up 7 bases, with 14 bases separating them. The CDR3 runs 13 residues. Germline CDR1 reads MNHNS; CDR2 reads SASEGT. Here the CDR3 reads CASNTGLRNEQFF. CDR3 DNA sequence: TGTGCCAGCAACACGGGCTTGAGGAATGAGCAGTTCTTC.

This clonotype was counted only a few times. The chain's CDR3 is CASTPRRQSDTQYF. CDR3 sequence (DNA): TGTGCCAGTACCCCGAGGAGACAGTCAGATACGCAGTATTTT. The rearrangement uses TRBV19 and TRBJ2-3; D might be TRBD1 (5 bases). In germline, CDR1 is LNHDA, CDR2 SQIVND (reference sequence). This CDR3 has 14 amino acids. Between the trimmed V and J ends, which lost 7 bases and 4 bases, there was a span of 15 bases.

This clonotype showed up just a few times. The genes are TRBV7-2 and TRBJ2-7; the match to TRBD1 covers 7 bases. Germline CDR1 and CDR2: SGHTA and FQGNSA. The CDR3 is 11 amino acids. The ends lost 3 bases at V and 9 bases at J; junction bases unmatched: 2. The CDR3 region is CASSFGQVQYF. In DNA form, the CDR3 reads TGTGCCAGCAGCTTTGGACAGGTGCAGTACTTC.

The chain couples TRBV20-1 to TRBJ2-7; tentatively, D is TRBD2 (5 bases). The CDR3 extends over 13 amino acids. The V end was cut by 2 bases, the J end by 6 bases, with 14 bases between. Germline V gene lookup returns CDR1 DFQATT and CDR2 SNEGSKA (reference sequence). The CDR3 DNA reads TGCAGTGCTAGAATACGGGAAATCGGCGAGCAGTACTTC. This sequence encodes CSARIREIGEQYF.

Only a few counts were recorded for this clonotype. V gene TRBV5-1 combines with J gene TRBJ2-5, with a weak D call TRBD2 (5 bases). The ends were cut back, 2 bases at V and 3 bases at J, with 17 bases in the middle. The germline gives CDR1 SGHRS, CDR2 YFSETQ. The CDR3 loop spans 16 amino acids. CDR3 sequence (DNA): TGCGCCAGCAGCTTACTACCGGGATCCGGAGAAGAGACCCAGTACTTC. Residues: CASSLLPGSGEETQYF.

The chain links TRBV20-1 to TRBJ2-1; D is ambiguous. The length of the CDR3 is 16 residues. Germline values: CDR1 DFQATT, CDR2 SNEGSKA (reference sequence). V dropped 0 bases and J dropped 0 bases, with 12 bases sitting between them. The CDR3, as DNA: TGCAGTGCTAGAGATCTTAGTAGACCCTCCTACAATGAGCAGTTCTTC. It codes for CSARDLSRPSYNEQFF.

V gene TRBV20-1 combines with J gene TRBJ2-3; tentatively, D is TRBD2 (5 bases). The CDR3 runs 13 residues. In germline, CDR1 is DFQATT, CDR2 SNEGSKA (reference sequence). Between the trimmed V and J ends, which lost 5 bases and 7 bases, there was a span of 16 bases. The CDR3 coding sequence is TGCAGTGCTCAGGACTCGGTTTTATATACGCAGTATTTT. This sequence encodes CSAQDSVLYTQYF.

The rearrangement uses TRBV27 and TRBJ2-7; 8 bases agree with TRBD1. This CDR3 contains 16 residues. J lost 1 base, V lost 6 bases, and 11 bases had no gene match. Germline V gives CDR1 MNHEY, CDR2 SMNVEV (reference sequence). The CDR3 sequence: CASRKDTGTGSYEQYF. The DNA of the CDR3 is TGTGCCAGCAGGAAAGATACCGGGACAGGTTCCTACGAGCAGTACTTC.

This clonotype was seen just once. The chain employs TRBV20-1 and TRBJ2-2; D may be TRBD1 or TRBD2 (5 bases each). The CDR3 is made up of 15 amino acids. From germline, CDR1 is DFQATT and CDR2 SNEGSKA (reference sequence). V dropped 6 bases and J dropped 6 bases, with 20 bases sitting between them. DNA for the CDR3: TGCAGTGCGCGATGGACGGGGCACCGGTCCGGGGAGCTGTTTTTT. This translates into CSARWTGHRSGELFF.

The chain has TRBV2 and TRBJ2-2; D is unresolved. V gave up 6 bases and J gave up 3 bases, with 11 bases separating them. Looked up from germline, CDR1 is SNHLY and CDR2 is FYNNEI. The CDR3 is 14 amino acids. CDR3 nucleotides: TGTGCCAGCAGAACACGACCGGACACCGGGGAGCTGTTTTTT. Its protein product is CASRTRPDTGELFF.

V and J are TRBV10-2 and TRBJ1-2, with a possible D match to TRBD1 (6 bases). The germline V gene has CDR1 WSHSY and CDR2 SAAADI. The CDR3 consists of 16 residues. V dropped 1 base and J dropped 4 bases, with 16 bases sitting between them. The CDR3: CASSELGQGPPYGYTF. In nucleotides, the CDR3 is TGCGCCAGCAGTGAGTTAGGCCAGGGGCCACCCTATGGCTACACCTTC.

This clonotype was recorded once. CDR3 in amino acids: CASQMSLAGTGEQYF. CDR3 in DNA: TGTGCCAGCCAGATGAGCCTAGCGGGAACGGGCGAGCAGTACTTC. The V and J genes are TRBV19 and TRBJ2-7; 9 bases fit TRBD2. The length of the CDR3 is 15 residues. CDR1 is LNHDA and CDR2 is SQIVND in the germline V gene (reference sequence). After removal of 9 bases from V and 6 bases from J, the junction contained 15 bases not matched to a gene.

This clonotype was detected only once. This chain links TRBV28 with TRBJ2-1; 10 bases are shared with TRBD1. There are 16 residues in the CDR3. V trimming: 5 bases; J trimming: 0 bases; junction bases outside the gene matches: 4. Germline CDR1 is MDHEN and CDR2 is SYDVKM. This CDR3 reads CASSQWTGGSYNEQFF. The CDR3 DNA reads TGTGCCAGCAGTCAATGGACAGGGGGCTCCTACAATGAGCAGTTCTTC.

This clonotype was counted only a few times. The rearrangement uses TRBV20-1 and TRBJ2-1; 13 bases line up with TRBD2. The CDR3 totals 15 residues. V gave up 5 bases and J gave up 8 bases; unmatched junction bases: 9. The V gene's germline CDR1 is DFQATT and CDR2 SNEGSKA (reference sequence). The CDR3 is CSAFTGTSGMYEQFF. CDR3 sequence (DNA): TGCAGTGCTTTCACCGGGACTAGCGGGATGTATGAGCAGTTCTTC.

The gene calls are TRBV4-1 and TRBJ1-5; D not resolved. CDR1 MGHRA and CDR2 YSYEKL come from the germline V gene. The CDR3 contains 14 residues. The V and J ends lost 1 base and 3 bases respectively, with 7 bases between them. CDR3 amino acids: CASSQGSSNQPQHF. In DNA, the CDR3 is TGCGCCAGCAGCCAAGGAAGTTCCAATCAGCCCCAGCATTTT.